This paragraph reports one T cell receptor beta chain. The data were produced by immunoSEQ multiplex PCR, yet TCRdb's version contains in-frame clones alone and is incomplete. The top ten hold approximately 3.7% of the sample, which has 55,000 to 75,000 clones, 85% seen once. This record comes from a study of OX40 agonist ivuxolimab in advanced cancers. Trimming pared 3 bases from V and 3 bases from J, leaving 7 bases between. CDR1 is MDHEN, CDR2 SYDVKM, per germline. This CDR3 region has 13 residues. The clonotype comes from an adult with an advanced solid tumor such as melanoma, head and neck, liver or kidney cancer. V gene TRBV28 combines with J gene TRBJ2-3; D is undetermined. The specimen comprised CD4+ or CD8+ T cells sorted from blood, sampled in a trial of the OX40 agonist ivuxolimab. The CDR3 is CASSFIKTDTQYF. The CDR3 DNA reads TGTGCCAGCAGTTTCATCAAAACAGATACGCAGTATTTT.